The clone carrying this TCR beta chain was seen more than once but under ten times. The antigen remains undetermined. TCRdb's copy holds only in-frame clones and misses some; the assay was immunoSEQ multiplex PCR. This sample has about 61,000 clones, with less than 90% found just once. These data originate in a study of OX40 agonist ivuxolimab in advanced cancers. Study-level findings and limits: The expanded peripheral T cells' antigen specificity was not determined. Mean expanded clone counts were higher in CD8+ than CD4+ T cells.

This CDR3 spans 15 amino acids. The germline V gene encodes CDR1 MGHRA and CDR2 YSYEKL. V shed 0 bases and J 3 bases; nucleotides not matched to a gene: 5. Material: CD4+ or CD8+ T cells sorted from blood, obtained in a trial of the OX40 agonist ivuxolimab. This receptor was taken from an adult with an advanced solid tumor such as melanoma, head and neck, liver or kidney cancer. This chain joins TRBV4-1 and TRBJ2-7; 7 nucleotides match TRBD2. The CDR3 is CASSQESTGGYEQYF. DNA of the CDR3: TGCGCCAGCAGCCAAGAATCCACGGGGGGCTACGAGCAGTACTTC.